These T cell receptor beta chains were read from a single sample in a study of blood T cell repertoires in COVID-19. Method: immunoSEQ multiplex PCR; TCRdb's copy keeps in-frame clones and lacks some. The sample lists around 130,000 clones, roughly 84% occurring once. The specimen sequenced was peripheral blood. All receptors derive from a man aged 25-45 years with COVID-19, enrolled during active disease. Each CDR3 is given with its conserved first and last residue.

>TRBJ2-3|TRBV24-1
CATSVSGTSTDTQYF
>TRBJ2-2|TRBV3-1/TRBV3-2
CASSPLPNTGELFF
>TRBJ2-7|TRBV5-5
CASSLTSGMSYEQYF
>TRBJ1-6|TRBV15
CATSRLLGNSPLHF
>TRBJ1-4|TRBV6-1
CASSDFGTGYNEKLFF
>TRBJ1-5|TRBV19
CASSIRGNQPQHF
>TRBJ1-5|TRBV27
CASSLSAQGSSNQPQHF
>TRBJ1-5|TRBV19
CASSGDSQYQPQHF
>TRBJ1-3|TRBV7-2
CASSVGQGAIYF
>TRBJ2-1|TRBV10-3
CAIAAANEQFF
>TRBJ2-7|TRBV7-3
CASSLGSGSYEQYF
>TRBJ2-1|TRBV7-2
CASSSSGAGYNEQFF
>TRBJ2-7|TRBV3-1/TRBV3-2
CASSQDPSGSSYEQYF
>TRBJ2-1|TRBV10-3
CAGCGEIGNEQFF
>TRBJ2-3|TRBV28
CASGTGTDTQYF
>TRBJ1-6|TRBV10-3
CAISADSNSPLHF
>TRBJ1-1|TRBV10-2
CASSAETGDEAFF
>TRBJ2-3|TRBV18
CASSGTGGDTDTQYF
>TRBJ2-6|TRBV5-1
CASSWGPGANVLTF
>TRBJ2-3|TRBV27
CASSPRGGAGDRSTDTQYF
>TRBJ1-6|TRBV7-2
CASSLTGGGSPLHF
>TRBJ1-4|TRBV5-1
CASSNQEGALRTNEKLFF
>TRBJ1-2|TRBV29-1
CSVDQGLDYGYTF
>TRBJ2-5|TRBV6-5
CASSILTSGSETQYF
>TRBJ1-5|TRBV28
CASSARQGSNQPQHF
>TRBJ2-7|TRBV6-2/TRBV6-3
CASSYQEGPDEQYF
>TRBJ2-3|TRBV7-8
CASSKHSSGADTQYF
>TRBJ2-1|TRBV6-5
CASTLEAASYNEQFF
>TRBJ1-3|TRBV6-5
CASTRSGSGNTIYF
>TRBJ2-5|TRBV5-1
CASSLSWQEETQYF
>TRBJ1-5|TRBV3-1/TRBV3-2
CASRGGPNQPQHF
>TRBJ2-7|TRBV24-1
CATRTGAYEQYF
>TRBJ2-7|TRBV21-1
CASSIRTSGSPGEYF
>TRBJ2-1|TRBV6-4
CASSDLAGANEQFF
>TRBJ1-2|TRBV3-1/TRBV3-2
CASSRTGKVGYGYTF
>TRBJ2-1|TRBV6-2/TRBV6-3
CASSPLGTSGRRREQFF
>TRBJ1-2|TRBV18
CASSADRDGYGYTF
>TRBJ2-5|TRBV10-3
CAISVAGGRRTQYF
>TRBJ2-7|TRBV27
CASSPREGLYEQYF
>TRBJ2-7|TRBV4-1
CASSQRGLLRDSSYEQYF
>TRBJ1-1|TRBV20-1
CSATREAFF
>TRBJ2-7|TRBV6-5
CASSSTLGTGRGLVYF
>TRBJ2-7|TRBV3-1/TRBV3-2
CASSRLAGSSYEQYF
>TRBJ2-3|TRBV11-2
CASSLQASATDTQYF
>TRBJ1-1|TRBV6-5
CASMGTPNTEAFF
>TRBJ2-3|TRBV5-1
CASSPGARYGDTQYF
>TRBJ2-1|TRBV14
CASSPLPTGQFF
>TRBJ1-6|TRBV6-1
CASSEAGQGNSPLHF
>TRBJ1-2|TRBV5-1
CASSSQRDGYTF
>TRBJ1-1|TRBV5-3
CARDKGFRRNTEAFF
>TRBJ2-5|TRBV24-1
CATSDPRVAHHHF
>TRBJ1-2|TRBV19
CASSISAGGGYGYTF
>TRBJ2-1|TRBV7-8
CASSLAPGRTLMEQFF